This T cell receptor (beta chain) comes out of a study of CD8 T cells in ankylosing spondylitis. Study results and limitations: A motif of 8 or 9 highly homologous TCR beta variants was seen as apparently characteristic of ankylosing spondylitis blood.

Concerning this clonotype: Its antigen remains unidentified.

This CDR3 comprises 16 residues. The germline V and J ends were trimmed by 2 bases and 0 bases, with 11 bases remaining between them. The germline V gene has CDR1 SGHTS and CDR2 YDEGEE. TCRdb processed the 5' RACE reads anew with MiXCR; each CDR3 protein has one entry. The table lists approximately 400,000 distinct CDR3 sequences, roughly 27% of them singletons. Sequencing was done on a sample of blood, either unsorted or a sorted T cell fraction (not recorded which). The TCR originated in a male donor with ankylosing spondylitis. The chain combines TRBV5-8 with TRBJ1-4; D is unclear. The CDR3 loop is CASSLVRLSTNEKLFF. The CDR3 nucleotides read TGTGCCAGCAGCTTAGTTCGATTGTCAACTAATGAAAAACTGTTTTTT.